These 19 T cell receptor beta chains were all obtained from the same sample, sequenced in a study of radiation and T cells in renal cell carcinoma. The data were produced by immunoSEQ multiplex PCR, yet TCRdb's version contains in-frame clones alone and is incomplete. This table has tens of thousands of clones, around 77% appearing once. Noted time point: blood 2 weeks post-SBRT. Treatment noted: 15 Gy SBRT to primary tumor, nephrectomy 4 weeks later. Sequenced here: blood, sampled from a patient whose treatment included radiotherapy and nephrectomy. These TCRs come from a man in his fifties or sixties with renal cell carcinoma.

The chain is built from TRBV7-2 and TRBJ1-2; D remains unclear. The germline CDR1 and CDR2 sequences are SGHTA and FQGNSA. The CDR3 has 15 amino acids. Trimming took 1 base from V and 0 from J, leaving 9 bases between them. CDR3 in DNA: TGTGCCAGCAGCTTAGATCAGGTGACTAACTATGGCTACACCTTC. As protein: CASSLDQVTNYGYTF. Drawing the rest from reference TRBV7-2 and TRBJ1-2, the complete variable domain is GAGVSQSPSNKVTEKGKDVELRCDPISGHTALYWYRQSLGQGLEFLIYFQGNSAPDKSGLPSDRFSAERTGGSVSTLTIQRTQQEDSAVYLCASSLDQVTNYGYTFGSGTRLTVV.

Here the CDR3 reads CASSLVAGGELFF. For the CDR3, the DNA is TGTGCCAGCAGCTTAGTGGCGGGGGGGGAGCTGTTTTTT. V is TRBV11-2 and J is TRBJ2-2; weak D call: TRBD2 (6 bases). The V and J ends lost 1 base and 8 bases respectively, with 8 bases between them. Per germline, CDR1 SGHAT and CDR2 FQNNGV. The CDR3 runs to 13 residues.

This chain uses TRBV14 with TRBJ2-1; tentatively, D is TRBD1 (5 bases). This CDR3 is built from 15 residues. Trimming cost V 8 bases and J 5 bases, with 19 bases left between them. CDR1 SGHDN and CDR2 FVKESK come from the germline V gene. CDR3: CASSQGTWIDNEQFF. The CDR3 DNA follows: TGTGCCAGCTCGCAGGGAACCTGGATCGACAATGAGCAGTTCTTC.

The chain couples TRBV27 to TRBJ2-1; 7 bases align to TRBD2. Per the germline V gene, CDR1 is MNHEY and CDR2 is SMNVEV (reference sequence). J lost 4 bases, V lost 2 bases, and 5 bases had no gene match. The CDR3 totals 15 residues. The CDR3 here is CASSLAGVSYNEQFF. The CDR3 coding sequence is TGTGCCAGCAGTTTAGCGGGAGTTTCATACAATGAGCAGTTCTTC.

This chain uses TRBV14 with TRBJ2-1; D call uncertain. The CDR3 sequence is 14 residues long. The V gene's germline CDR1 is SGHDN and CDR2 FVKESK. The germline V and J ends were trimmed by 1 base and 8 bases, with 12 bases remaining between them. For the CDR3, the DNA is TGTGCCAGCAGCCAAGTAGTATGGAGTGATGAGCAGTTCTTC. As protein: CASSQVVWSDEQFF.

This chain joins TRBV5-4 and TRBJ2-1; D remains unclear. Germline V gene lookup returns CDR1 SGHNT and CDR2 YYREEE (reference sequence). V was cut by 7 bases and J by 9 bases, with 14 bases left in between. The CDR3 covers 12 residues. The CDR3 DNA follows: TGTGCCAGCGGATATCAAGGGCCTGAGCAGTTCTTC. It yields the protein CASGYQGPEQFF.

DNA of the CDR3: TGTGCCAGCAGGGGACCCGAGGGGAATCAGCCCCAGCATTTT. This codes for CASRGPEGNQPQHF. This chain connects TRBV6-6 to TRBJ1-5; TRBD1 is a possible D gene (5 bases). This CDR3 has 14 residues. Trimming took off 6 bases at V and 4 bases at J, with 13 bases between the two ends. Germline assignment: CDR1 MNHNY and CDR2 SVGAGI (reference sequence).

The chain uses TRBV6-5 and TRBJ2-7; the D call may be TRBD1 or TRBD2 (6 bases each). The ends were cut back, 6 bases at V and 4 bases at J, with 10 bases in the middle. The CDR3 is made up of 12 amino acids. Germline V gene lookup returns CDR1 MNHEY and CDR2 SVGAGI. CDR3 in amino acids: CASRRGDYEQYF. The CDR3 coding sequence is TGTGCCAGCAGAAGGGGGGATTACGAGCAGTACTTC.

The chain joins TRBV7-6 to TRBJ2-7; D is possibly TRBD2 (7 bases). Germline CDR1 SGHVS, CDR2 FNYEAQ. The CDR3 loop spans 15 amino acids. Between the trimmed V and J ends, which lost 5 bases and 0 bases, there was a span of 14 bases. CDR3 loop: CASSRGGQSSYEQYF. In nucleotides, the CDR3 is TGTGCCAGCAGCAGGGGGGGGCAGAGCTCCTACGAGCAGTACTTC.

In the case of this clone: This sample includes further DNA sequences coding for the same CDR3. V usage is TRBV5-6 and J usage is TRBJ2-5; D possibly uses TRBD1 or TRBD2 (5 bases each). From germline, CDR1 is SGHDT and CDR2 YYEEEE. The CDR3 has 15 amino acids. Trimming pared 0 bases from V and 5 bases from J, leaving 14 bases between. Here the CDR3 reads CASSLGLGDAETQYF. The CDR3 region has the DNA TGTGCCAGCAGCTTGGGTTTGGGGGATGCGGAGACCCAGTACTTC.

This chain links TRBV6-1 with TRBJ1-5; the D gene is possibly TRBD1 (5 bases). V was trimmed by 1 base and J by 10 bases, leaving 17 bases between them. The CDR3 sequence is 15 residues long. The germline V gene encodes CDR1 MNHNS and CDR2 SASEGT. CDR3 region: CASSEGGRPFLPQHF. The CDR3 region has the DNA TGTGCCAGCAGTGAAGGGGGACGGCCCTTTCTTCCCCAGCATTTT.

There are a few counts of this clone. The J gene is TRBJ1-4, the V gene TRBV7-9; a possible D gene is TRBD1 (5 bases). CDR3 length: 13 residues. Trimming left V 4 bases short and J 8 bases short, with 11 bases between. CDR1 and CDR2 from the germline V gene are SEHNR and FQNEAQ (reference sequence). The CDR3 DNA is TGTGCCAGCAGCTATATTGAGGGGGAAAAACTGTTTTTT. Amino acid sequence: CASSYIEGEKLFF.

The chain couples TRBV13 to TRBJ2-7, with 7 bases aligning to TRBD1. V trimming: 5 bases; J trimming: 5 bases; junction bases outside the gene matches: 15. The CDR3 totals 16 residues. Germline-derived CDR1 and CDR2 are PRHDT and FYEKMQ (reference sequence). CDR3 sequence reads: CASSVALITGVNEQYF. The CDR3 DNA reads TGTGCCAGCAGCGTAGCCCTCATTACAGGGGTGAACGAGCAGTACTTC.

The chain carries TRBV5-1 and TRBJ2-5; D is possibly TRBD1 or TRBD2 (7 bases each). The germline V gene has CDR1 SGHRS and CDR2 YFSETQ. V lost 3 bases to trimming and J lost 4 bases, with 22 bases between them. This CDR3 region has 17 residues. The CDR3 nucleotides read TGCGCCAGCAGCTCCAGTTATTCAGGGGGGGAGGGAGAGACCCAGTACTTC. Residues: CASSSSYSGGEGETQYF.

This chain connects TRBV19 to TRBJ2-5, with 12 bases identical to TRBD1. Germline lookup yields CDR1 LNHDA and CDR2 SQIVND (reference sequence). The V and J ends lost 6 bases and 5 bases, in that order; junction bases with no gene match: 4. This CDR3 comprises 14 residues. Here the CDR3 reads CASSPGQGAETQYF. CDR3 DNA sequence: TGTGCCAGTAGCCCGGGACAGGGGGCTGAGACCCAGTACTTC.

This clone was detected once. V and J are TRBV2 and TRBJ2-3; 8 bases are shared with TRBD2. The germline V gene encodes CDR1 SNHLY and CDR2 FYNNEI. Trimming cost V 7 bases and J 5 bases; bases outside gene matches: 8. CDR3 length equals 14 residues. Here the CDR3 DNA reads TGTGCCAGCAATGGGCGGGAGGCGGGAGATACGCAGTATTTT. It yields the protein CASNGREAGDTQYF.

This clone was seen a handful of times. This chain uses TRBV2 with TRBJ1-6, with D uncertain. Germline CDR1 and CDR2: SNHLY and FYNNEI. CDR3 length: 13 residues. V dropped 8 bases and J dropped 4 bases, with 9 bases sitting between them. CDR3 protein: CASHGGYNSPLHF. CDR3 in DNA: TGTGCCAGCCACGGCGGATATAATTCACCCCTCCACTTT.

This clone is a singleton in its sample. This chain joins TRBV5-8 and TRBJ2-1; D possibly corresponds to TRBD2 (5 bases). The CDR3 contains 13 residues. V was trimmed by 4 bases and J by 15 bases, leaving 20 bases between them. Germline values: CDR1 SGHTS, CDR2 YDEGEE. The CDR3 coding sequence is TGTGCCAGCAGCCCGAGGGTTGCAGGAGTACGGTTCTTC. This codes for CASSPRVAGVRFF.

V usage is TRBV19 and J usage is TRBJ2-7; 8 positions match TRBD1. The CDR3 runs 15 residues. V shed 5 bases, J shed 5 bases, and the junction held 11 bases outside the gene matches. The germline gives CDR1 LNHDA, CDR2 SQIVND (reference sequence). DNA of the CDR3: TGTGCCAGTAGTCCCCGACAGGGGAGGTCGGACGAGCAGTACTTC. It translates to CASSPRQGRSDEQYF.